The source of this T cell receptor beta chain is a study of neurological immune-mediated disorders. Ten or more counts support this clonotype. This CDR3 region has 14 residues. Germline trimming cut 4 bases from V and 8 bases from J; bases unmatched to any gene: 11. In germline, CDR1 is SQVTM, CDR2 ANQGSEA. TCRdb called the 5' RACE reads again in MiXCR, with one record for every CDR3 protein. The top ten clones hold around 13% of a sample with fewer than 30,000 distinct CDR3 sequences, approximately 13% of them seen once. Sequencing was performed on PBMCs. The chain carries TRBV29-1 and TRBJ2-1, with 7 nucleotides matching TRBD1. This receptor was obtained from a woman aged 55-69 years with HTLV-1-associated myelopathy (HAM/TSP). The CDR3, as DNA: TGCAGCGTTGTGCCACAGGGGTGGAAGGATGAGCAGTTCTTC. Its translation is CSVVPQGWKDEQFF.